A selection of T cell receptor beta chains follows, all from one sample in a study of graft-versus-host responses after intestinal transplantation. The table came from immunoSEQ multiplex PCR; TCRdb's copy has only in-frame clones and leaves some out. The table includes 4,700 or so clones, under 75% detected once. Sequencing was performed on ileum tissue, taken 17 days after transplant. The receptors come from a human patient who received an intestinal transplant, so some T cells may come from the graft donor. Each CDR3 is given with its conserved first and last residue.

v_call: TRBV27
cdr3_aa: CASSFGQGQPQHF

v_call: TRBV2
cdr3_aa: CASSFDRGNSNQPQHF

v_call: TRBV4-3
cdr3_aa: CASSPTGATNEKLFF

v_call: TRBV7-9
cdr3_aa: CASSPWAGMNTEAFF

v_call: TRBV6-4
cdr3_aa: CASSVGQGAGGYTF

v_call: TRBV29-1
cdr3_aa: CSAEDSWGTEAFF

v_call: TRBV27
cdr3_aa: CASGGLAGGPSTDTQYF

v_call: TRBV28
cdr3_aa: CASGDRGEGTQYF

v_call: TRBV5-1
cdr3_aa: CASSLQGNSGNTIYF

v_call: TRBV27
cdr3_aa: CASVRTSGGTNEQFF

v_call: TRBV7-2
cdr3_aa: CASSLDFGLADTQYF

v_call: TRBV13
cdr3_aa: CASSLRGVAYNSPLHF

v_call: TRBV29-1
cdr3_aa: CSVDFGEGGGNGYTF

v_call: TRBV11-3
cdr3_aa: CASSLDGEDNEQFF

v_call: TRBV11-1
cdr3_aa: CASSLGLRGGLGTQYF

v_call: TRBV7-7
cdr3_aa: CASSFDRDSEQFF

v_call: TRBV27
cdr3_aa: CASSTQGGQGETQYF

v_call: TRBV6-4
cdr3_aa: CASSDQGGNSPLHF

v_call: TRBV27
cdr3_aa: CASSLTGVSGNTIYF

v_call: TRBV28
cdr3_aa: CASSPVDYGYTF

v_call: TRBV2
cdr3_aa: CASSSGTGVNTEAFF

v_call: TRBV7-8
cdr3_aa: CASSLVVGLRNTDTQYF

v_call: TRBV6-4
cdr3_aa: CASRPQGGAGEKLFF

v_call: TRBV7-2
cdr3_aa: CASSLGLAGGSNEQFF

v_call: TRBV18
cdr3_aa: CASSQYGGVYNEQFF

v_call: TRBV6-5
cdr3_aa: CASSYGASGYNEQFF

v_call: TRBV11-3
cdr3_aa: CASSLDSGSYNEQFF

v_call: TRBV7-9
cdr3_aa: CASSLDGFNQPQHF

v_call: TRBV9
cdr3_aa: CASSVVLAGGTDTQYF

v_call: TRBV7-6
cdr3_aa: CASSETASDTQYF

v_call: TRBV5-1
cdr3_aa: CASSQRQGEETQYF

v_call: TRBV9
cdr3_aa: CASSVEIGGSITGELFF

v_call: TRBV7-9
cdr3_aa: CASSHGGGNQPQHF

v_call: TRBV28
cdr3_aa: CASSLPTGGYGYTF

v_call: TRBV7-2
cdr3_aa: CASSFGGPQETQYF

v_call: TRBV11-2
cdr3_aa: CASSLIHPRLVGEQFF

v_call: TRBV7-9
cdr3_aa: CASSPGIGREETQYF

v_call: TRBV7-2
cdr3_aa: CASSFDRDTEAFF

v_call: TRBV4-3
cdr3_aa: CASSLHRDLNEQFF

v_call: TRBV27
cdr3_aa: CASSRLVADTQYF

v_call: TRBV6-1
cdr3_aa: CASSEAWTGNNEQFF

v_call: TRBV19
cdr3_aa: CASSIDLAGMNTGELFF

v_call: TRBV28
cdr3_aa: CASSPGTGKLSNYGYTF

v_call: TRBV12-5
cdr3_aa: CASGLRDREGYGYTF

v_call: TRBV2
cdr3_aa: CASSESGGREGTYTQYF

v_call: TRBV28
cdr3_aa: CASRTKGRGFGYGYTF

v_call: TRBV28
cdr3_aa: CASRLTSLVETQYF

v_call: TRBV11-2
cdr3_aa: CASSLGPPTGTQYF